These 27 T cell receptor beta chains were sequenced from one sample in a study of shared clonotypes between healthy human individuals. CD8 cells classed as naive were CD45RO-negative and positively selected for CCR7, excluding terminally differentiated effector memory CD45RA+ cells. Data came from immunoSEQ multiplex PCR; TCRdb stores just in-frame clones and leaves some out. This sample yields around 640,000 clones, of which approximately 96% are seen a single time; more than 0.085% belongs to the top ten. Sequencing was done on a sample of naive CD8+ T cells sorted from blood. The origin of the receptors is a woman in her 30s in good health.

This CDR3 is CASSKGKTTDTQYF. In DNA form, the CDR3 reads TGTGCCAGTAGTAAGGGGAAGACCACAGATACGCAGTATTTT. V is TRBV19 and J is TRBJ2-3; D possibly corresponds to TRBD1 (5 bases). This CDR3 has 14 amino acids. Deletions cut 4 bases from V and 2 bases from J, with 10 bases between. Germline V gene lookup returns CDR1 LNHDA and CDR2 SQIVND (reference sequence).

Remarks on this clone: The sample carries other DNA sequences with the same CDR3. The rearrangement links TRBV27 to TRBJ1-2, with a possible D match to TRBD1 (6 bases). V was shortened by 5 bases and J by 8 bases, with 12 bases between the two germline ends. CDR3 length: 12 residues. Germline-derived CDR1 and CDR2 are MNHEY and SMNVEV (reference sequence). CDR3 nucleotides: TGTGCCAGCAGTACCGGGGGCAGGGGCTACACCTTC. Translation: CASSTGGRGYTF.

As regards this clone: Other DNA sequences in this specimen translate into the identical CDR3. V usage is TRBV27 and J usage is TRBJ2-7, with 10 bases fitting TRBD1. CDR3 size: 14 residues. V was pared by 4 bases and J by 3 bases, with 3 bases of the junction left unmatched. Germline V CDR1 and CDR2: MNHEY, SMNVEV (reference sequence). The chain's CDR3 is CASSWGQGYYEQYF. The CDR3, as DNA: TGTGCCAGCAGTTGGGGACAGGGGTACTACGAGCAGTACTTC.

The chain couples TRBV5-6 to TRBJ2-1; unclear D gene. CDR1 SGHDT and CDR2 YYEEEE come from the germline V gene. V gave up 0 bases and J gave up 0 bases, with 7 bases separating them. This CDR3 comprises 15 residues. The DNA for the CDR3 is TGTGCCAGCAGCTTGGGAGATAGCTCCTACAATGAGCAGTTCTTC. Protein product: CASSLGDSSYNEQFF.

The CDR3 DNA sequence: TGTGCCAGCAGTTGGTTGTCTAGTAGCAATGAGCAGTTCTTC. Protein product: CASSWLSSSNEQFF. The chain is built from TRBV6-5 and TRBJ2-1, with D unclear. The V end was cut by 4 bases, the J end by 6 bases, with 13 bases between. Germline CDR1 reads MNHEY; CDR2 reads SVGAGI. This CDR3 region has 14 residues.

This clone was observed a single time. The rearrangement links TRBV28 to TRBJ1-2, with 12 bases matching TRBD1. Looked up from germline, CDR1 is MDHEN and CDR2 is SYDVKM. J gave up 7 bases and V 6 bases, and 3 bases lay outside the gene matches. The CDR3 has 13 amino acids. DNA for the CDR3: TGTGCCAGCAGACTGGGACAGGGGGCTGGCTACACCTTC. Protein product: CASRLGQGAGYTF.

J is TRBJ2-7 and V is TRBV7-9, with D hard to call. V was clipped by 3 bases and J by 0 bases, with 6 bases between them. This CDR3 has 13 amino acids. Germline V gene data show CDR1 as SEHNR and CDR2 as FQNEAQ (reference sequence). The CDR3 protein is CASSLSNSYEQYF. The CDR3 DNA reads TGTGCCAGCAGCTTGTCAAACTCCTACGAGCAGTACTTC.

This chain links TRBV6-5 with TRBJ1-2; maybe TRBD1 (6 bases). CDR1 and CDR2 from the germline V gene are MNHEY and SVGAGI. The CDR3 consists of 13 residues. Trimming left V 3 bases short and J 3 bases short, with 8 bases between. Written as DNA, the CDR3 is TGTGCCAGCAGTTATGCAGGGGACTATGGCTACACCTTC. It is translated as CASSYAGDYGYTF.

The CDR3 reads CASSSRDLSGDQPQHF. DNA for the CDR3: TGTGCCAGCAGCTCAAGGGACCTCTCGGGGGATCAGCCCCAGCATTTT. The rearrangement uses TRBV7-9 and TRBJ1-5; D perhaps matches TRBD1 (5 bases). This CDR3 comprises 16 residues. The V end was cut by 4 bases, the J end by 5 bases, with 18 bases between. Germline CDR1 reads SEHNR; CDR2 reads FQNEAQ (reference sequence).

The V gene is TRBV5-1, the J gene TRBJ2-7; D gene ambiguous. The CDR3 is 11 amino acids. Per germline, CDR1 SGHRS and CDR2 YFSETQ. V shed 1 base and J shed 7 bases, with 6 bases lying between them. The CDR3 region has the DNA TGCGCCAGCAGCTTGTTTGGTGAGCAGTACTTC. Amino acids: CASSLFGEQYF.

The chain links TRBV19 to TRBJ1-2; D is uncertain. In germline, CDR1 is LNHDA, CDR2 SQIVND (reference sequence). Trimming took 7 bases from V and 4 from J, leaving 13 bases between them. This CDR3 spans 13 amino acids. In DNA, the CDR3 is TGTGCCAGTACCCTAACTGGGAGCTATGGCTACACCTTC. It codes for CASTLTGSYGYTF. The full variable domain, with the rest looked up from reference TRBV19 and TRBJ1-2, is DGGITQSPKYLFRKEGQNVTLSCEQNLNHDAMYWYRQDPGQGLRLIYYSQIVNDFQKGDIAEGYSVSREKKESFPLTVTSAQKNPTAFYLCASTLTGSYGYTFGSGTRLTVV.

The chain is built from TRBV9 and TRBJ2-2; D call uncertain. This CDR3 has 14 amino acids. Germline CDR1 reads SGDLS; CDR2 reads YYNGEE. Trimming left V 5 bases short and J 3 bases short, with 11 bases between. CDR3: CASSSGGDTGELFF. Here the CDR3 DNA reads TGTGCCAGCAGTTCCGGCGGAGACACCGGGGAGCTGTTTTTT.

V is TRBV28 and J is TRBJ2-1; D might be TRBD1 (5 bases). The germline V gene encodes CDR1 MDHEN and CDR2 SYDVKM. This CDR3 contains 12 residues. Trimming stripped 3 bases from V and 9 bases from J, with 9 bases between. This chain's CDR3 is CASSFRAVEQFF. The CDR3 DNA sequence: TGTGCCAGCAGTTTCAGGGCTGTTGAGCAGTTCTTC.

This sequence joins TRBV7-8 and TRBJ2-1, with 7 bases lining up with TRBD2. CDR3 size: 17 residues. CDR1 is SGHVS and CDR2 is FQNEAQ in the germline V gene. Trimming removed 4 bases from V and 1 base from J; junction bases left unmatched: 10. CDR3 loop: CASSSGLVMNSYNEQFF. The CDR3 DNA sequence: TGTGCCAGCAGCTCTGGACTAGTCATGAATTCCTACAATGAGCAGTTCTTC. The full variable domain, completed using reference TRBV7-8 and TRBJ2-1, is GAGVSQSPRYKVAKRGQDVALRCDPISGHVSLFWYQQALGQGPEFLTYFQNEAQLDKSGLPSDRFFAERPEGSVSTLKIQRTQQEDSAVYLCASSSGLVMNSYNEQFFGPGTRLTVL.

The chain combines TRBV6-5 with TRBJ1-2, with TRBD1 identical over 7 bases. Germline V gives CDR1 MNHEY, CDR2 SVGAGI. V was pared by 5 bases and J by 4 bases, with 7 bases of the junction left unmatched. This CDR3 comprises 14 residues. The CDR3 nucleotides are TGTGCCAGCAGTACAGGGGCCTCCATCTATGGCTACACCTTC. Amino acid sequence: CASSTGASIYGYTF.

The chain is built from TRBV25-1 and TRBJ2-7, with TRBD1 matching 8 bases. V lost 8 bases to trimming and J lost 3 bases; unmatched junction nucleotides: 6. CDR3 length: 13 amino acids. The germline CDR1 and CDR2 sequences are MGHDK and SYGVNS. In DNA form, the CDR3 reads TGTGCCAGCGGCCACAGGGGGAACTACGAGCAGTACTTC. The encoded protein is CASGHRGNYEQYF.

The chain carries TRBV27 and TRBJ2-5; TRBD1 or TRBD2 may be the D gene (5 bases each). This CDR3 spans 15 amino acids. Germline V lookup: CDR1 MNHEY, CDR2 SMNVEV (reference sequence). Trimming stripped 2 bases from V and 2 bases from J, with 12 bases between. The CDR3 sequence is CASSLTSWGQETQYF. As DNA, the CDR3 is TGTGCCAGCAGTTTAACCTCCTGGGGGCAAGAGACCCAGTACTTC.

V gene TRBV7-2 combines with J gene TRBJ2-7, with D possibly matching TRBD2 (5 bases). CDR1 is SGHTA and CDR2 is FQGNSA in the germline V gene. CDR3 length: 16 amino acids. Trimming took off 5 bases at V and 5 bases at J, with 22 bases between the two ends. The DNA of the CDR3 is TGTGCCAGCAGCGGACGCAGGTGGGAGAGTTTAGACGAGCAGTACTTC. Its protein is CASSGRRWESLDEQYF. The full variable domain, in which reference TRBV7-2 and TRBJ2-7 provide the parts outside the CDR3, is GAGVSQSPSNKVTEKGKDVELRCDPISGHTALYWYRQSLGQGLEFLIYFQGNSAPDKSGLPSDRFSAERTGGSVSTLTIQRTQQEDSAVYLCASSGRRWESLDEQYFGPGTRLTVT.

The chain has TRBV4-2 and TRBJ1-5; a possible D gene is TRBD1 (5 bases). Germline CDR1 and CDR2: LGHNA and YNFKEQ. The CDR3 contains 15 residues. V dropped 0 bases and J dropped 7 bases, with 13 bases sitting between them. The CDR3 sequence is CASSQDEGGVQPQHF. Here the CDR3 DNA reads TGTGCCAGCAGCCAAGATGAAGGAGGGGTCCAGCCCCAGCATTTT.

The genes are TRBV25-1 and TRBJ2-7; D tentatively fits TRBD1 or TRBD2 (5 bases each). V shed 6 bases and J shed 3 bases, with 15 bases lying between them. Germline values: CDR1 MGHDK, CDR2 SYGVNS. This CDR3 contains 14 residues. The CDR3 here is CASRPTGRNYEQYF. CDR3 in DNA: TGTGCCAGCAGACCCACGGGACGGAACTACGAGCAGTACTTC.

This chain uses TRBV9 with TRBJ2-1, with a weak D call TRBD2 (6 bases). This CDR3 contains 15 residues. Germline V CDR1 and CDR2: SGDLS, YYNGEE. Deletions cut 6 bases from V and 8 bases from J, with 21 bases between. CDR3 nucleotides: TGTGCCAGCAACAAAGGCGGGGCAGGCTCCGATGAGCAGTTCTTC. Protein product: CASNKGGAGSDEQFF. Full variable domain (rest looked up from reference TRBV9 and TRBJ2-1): DSGVTQTPKHLITATGQRVTLRCSPRSGDLSVYWYQQSLDQGLQFLIQYYNGEERAKGNILERFSAQQFPDLHSELNLSSLELGDSALYFCASNKGGAGSDEQFFGPGTRLTVL.

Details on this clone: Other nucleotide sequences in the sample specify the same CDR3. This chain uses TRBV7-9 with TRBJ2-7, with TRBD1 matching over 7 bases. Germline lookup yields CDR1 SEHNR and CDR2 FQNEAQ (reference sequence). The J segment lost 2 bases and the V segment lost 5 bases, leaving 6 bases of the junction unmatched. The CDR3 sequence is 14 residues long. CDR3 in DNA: TGTGCCAGCAGCCCCGGGACAGCAACCTACGAGCAGTACTTC. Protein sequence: CASSPGTATYEQYF.

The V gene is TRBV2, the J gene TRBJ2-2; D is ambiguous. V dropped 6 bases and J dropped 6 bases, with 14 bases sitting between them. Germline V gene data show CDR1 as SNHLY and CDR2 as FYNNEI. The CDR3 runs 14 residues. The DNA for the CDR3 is TGTGCCAGCAGGGGATATGGGTCCCCCGGGGAGCTGTTTTTT. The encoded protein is CASRGYGSPGELFF.

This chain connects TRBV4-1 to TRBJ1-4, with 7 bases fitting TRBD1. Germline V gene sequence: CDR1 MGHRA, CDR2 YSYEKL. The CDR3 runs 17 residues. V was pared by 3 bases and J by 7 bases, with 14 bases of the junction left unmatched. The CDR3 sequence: CASSHPQGGEVGEKLFF. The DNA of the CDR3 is TGCGCCAGCAGCCATCCGCAGGGGGGGGAAGTGGGTGAAAAACTGTTTTTT.

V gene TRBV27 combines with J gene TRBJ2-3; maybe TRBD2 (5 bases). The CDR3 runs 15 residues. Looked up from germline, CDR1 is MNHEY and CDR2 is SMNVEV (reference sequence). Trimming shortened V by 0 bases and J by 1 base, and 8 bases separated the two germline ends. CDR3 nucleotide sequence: TGTGCCAGCAGTTTATCCGGGATGCGCACAGATACGCAGTATTTT. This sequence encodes CASSLSGMRTDTQYF.

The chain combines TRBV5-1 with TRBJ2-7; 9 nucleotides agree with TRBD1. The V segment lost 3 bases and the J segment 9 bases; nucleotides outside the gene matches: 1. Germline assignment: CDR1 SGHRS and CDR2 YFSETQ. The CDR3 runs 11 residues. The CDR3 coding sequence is TGCGCCAGCAGCTCGGGACAGGGGCAGTACTTC. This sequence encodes CASSSGQGQYF.

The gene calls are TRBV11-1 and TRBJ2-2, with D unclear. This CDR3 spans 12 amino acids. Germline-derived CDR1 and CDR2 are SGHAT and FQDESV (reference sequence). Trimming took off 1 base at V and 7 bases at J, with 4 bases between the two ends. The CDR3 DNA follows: TGTGCCAGCAGCTTAGGGAGCGGGGAGCTGTTTTTT. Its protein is CASSLGSGELFF.